A single TCR beta chain is shown here with its context. What it binds is not known. Germline values: CDR1 KGHSH, CDR2 LQKENI. This CDR3 comprises 13 residues. With 3 bases clipped from V and 8 bases from J, the junction kept 5 bases outside the gene matches. TCRdb's copy holds only in-frame clones and misses some; the assay was immunoSEQ multiplex PCR. The sample shows some 150,000 clones, approximately 87% of them seen only once. This entry is derived from a study of T cell responses to AZD1222 COVID-19 vaccine. Points from the study as a whole: Clonal diversity was possibly underestimated; the donors were predominantly white British and more often female.

Sequences were derived from peripheral blood, sampled 28 days after the second AZD1222 dose. The TCR comes from an adult who received the AZD1222 COVID-19 vaccine. This chain links TRBV18 with TRBJ1-2, with 8 bases fitting TRBD1. In DNA form, the CDR3 reads TGTGCCAGCTCACCCGGACAGGGTGACGGCTACACCTTC. Amino acid sequence: CASSPGQGDGYTF.